This T cell receptor (beta chain) appears in the sequencing data of a study of control samples from healthy donors and cancer patients. Clones were read by immunoSEQ multiplex PCR, and TCRdb kept only the in-frame ones, dropping some. The sample has 200,000 to 250,000 clones, roughly 94% seen once. The V segment lost 6 bases and the J segment 4 bases; nucleotides outside the gene matches: 5. The CDR3 runs to 13 residues. Germline values: CDR1 MNHEY, CDR2 SMNVEV (reference sequence). This TCR was recovered from a man aged 45 to 65 in good health. Material for sequencing was blood. The gene calls are TRBV27 and TRBJ1-1, with 7 bases identical to TRBD1. CDR3 nucleotide sequence: TGTGCCAGCAGCCGAACAGGGGTCACTGAAGCTTTCTTT. It yields the protein CASSRTGVTEAFF.